Described below is a single T cell receptor beta chain sequence and its context. This entry comes from a study of blood T cell repertoires in COVID-19. Study overall: The United States, Italy and Spain were the sources of the acute and convalescent COVID-19 samples.

In germline, CDR1 is MGHRA, CDR2 YSYEKL. This CDR3 is built from 16 residues. V was clipped by 1 base and J by 8 bases, with 15 bases between them. Authors' methods: Reference gene primer amplification yielded estimated nucleated cell counts. The assay was immunoSEQ multiplex PCR, and TCRdb's table has in-frame clones only and misses some. The V and J calls and clone size are taken from that table; D and trimming were inferred from the DNA. Among 140,000 or so clones listed, 84% were seen once. This TCR was recovered from a man aged 55 to 69 with active or convalescent COVID-19. The J gene is TRBJ1-6, the V gene TRBV4-1, with unresolved D. The specimen was peripheral blood. CDR3 bases: TGCGCCAGCAGCCAAGTACTGCGACTAGGTGATTCACCCCTCCACTTT. Protein sequence: CASSQVLRLGDSPLHF.